The entry that follows covers one T cell receptor beta chain sequence. Per the original data handling: Amplifying reference gene primers gave estimates of nucleated cell counts. Measured with immunoSEQ multiplex PCR; TCRdb has only the in-frame clones, and not every one. The V and J calls and clone size come from that table; D and trimming were worked out from the DNA. Among tens of thousands of clones, roughly two thirds were seen once, and the ten largest hold 8.8%. The CDR3 spans 16 residues. The V gene lost 5 bases and the J gene lost 4 bases, with 19 bases spanning the gap. Looked up from germline, CDR1 is PRHDT and CDR2 is FYEKMQ (reference sequence). The record originates from a study of blood T cell repertoires in COVID-19. Whole-study context: The United States, Italy and Spain supplied acute and convalescent COVID-19 samples. The analysed material was cDNA or gDNA that came from T cells, B-cell-depleted T cells, or PBMCs.

This clonotype was obtained from a woman in her sixties or seventies with acute or convalescent COVID-19. Sequencing input: peripheral blood. The V gene is TRBV13, the J gene TRBJ2-3; D is unclear. Here the CDR3 reads CASSPLSSPLADTQYF. CDR3 DNA sequence: TGTGCCAGCAGCCCCCTAAGTTCCCCCTTAGCAGATACGCAGTATTTT. The full variable domain, in which reference TRBV13 and TRBJ2-3 provide the parts outside the CDR3, is AAGVIQSPRHLIKEKRETATLKCYPIPRHDTVYWYQQGPGQDPQFLISFYEKMQSDKGSIPDRFSAQQFSDYHSELNMSSLELGDSALYFCASSPLSSPLADTQYFGPGTRLTVL.